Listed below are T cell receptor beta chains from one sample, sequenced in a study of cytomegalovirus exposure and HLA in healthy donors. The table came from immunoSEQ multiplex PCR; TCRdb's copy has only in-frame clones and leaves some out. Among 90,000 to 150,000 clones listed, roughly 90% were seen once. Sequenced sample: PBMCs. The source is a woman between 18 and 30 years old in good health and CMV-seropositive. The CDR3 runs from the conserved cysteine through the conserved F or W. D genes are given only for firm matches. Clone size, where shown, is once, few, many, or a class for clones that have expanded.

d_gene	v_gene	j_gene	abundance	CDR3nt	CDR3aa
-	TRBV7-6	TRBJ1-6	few	TGTGCCAGCAGCTTAGCGGCCGCGGGGAATTCACCCCTCCACTTT	CASSLAAAGNSPLHF
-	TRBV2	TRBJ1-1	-	TGTGCCAGCAGTGAAAGGGGACCGGGGGGGGCCAGCTTTAGGGAAGCTTTCTTT	CASSERGPGGASFREAFF
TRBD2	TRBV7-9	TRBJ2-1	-	TGTGCCAGCAGCTTGACTAGCGGGGGGGACAGCTCCTACAATGAGCAGTTCTTC	CASSLTSGGDSSYNEQFF
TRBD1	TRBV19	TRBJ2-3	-	TGTGCCAGTAGGGCCCGGGACAGGGGGCGTACAGATACGCAGTATTTT	CASRARDRGRTDTQYF
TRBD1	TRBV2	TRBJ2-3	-	TGTGCCAGCAGCGAAAAACGGACAGGGTTGGTAACAGATACGCAGTATTTT	CASSEKRTGLVTDTQYF
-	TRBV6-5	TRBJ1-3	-	TGTGCCAGCGGACGTCAAGGGACAACTGGAAACACCATATATTTT	CASGRQGTTGNTIYF
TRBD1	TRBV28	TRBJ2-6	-	TGTGCCAGCAGTTTAGGACAGGCCGGGGCCAACGTCCTGACTTTC	CASSLGQAGANVLTF
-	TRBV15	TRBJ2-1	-	TGTGCCACCAGCAGAACGACGGGGAGCTCCTACAATGAGCAGTTCTTC	CATSRTTGSSYNEQFF
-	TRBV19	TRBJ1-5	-	TGTGCCAGTAGTTCCCCGCGGGGGCTCAGCAATCAGCCCCAGCATTTT	CASSSPRGLSNQPQHF
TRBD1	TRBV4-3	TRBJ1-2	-	TGCGCCAGCAGCCAAGATCGGGAGGGGGCGGGTAACTATGGCTACACCTTC	CASSQDREGAGNYGYTF
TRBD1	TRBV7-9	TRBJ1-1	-	TGTGCCAGCAGCTTATTCGGACAGGGGGCAAGTAAGGCTGAAGCTTTCTTT	CASSLFGQGASKAEAFF
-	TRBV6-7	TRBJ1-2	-	TGTGCCAGCTTTCTAGGCAGGGCAGGAGGCTACACCTTC	CASFLGRAGGYTF
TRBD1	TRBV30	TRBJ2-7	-	TGTGCCTGGAGCCTCGGCAGGGGGCTACACGAGCAGTACTTC	CAWSLGRGLHEQYF
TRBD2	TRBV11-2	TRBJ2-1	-	TGTGCCAGCATTACTAGCGGGAGCTCCTACAATGAGCAGTTCTTC	CASITSGSSYNEQFF
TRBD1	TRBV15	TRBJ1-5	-	TGTGCCACCAGCAGAGATATTGGGACAGGGACGAGCAATCAGCCCCAGCATTTT	CATSRDIGTGTSNQPQHF
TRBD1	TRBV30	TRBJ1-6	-	TGTGCCTGGAGTATCGACAGGGGGCAATCACCCCTCCACTTT	CAWSIDRGQSPLHF
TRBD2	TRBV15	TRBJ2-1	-	TGTGCCACCAGCAGAGATTCCGGACTAGCGGGATCCGATGAGCAGTTCTTC	CATSRDSGLAGSDEQFF
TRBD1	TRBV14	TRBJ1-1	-	TGTGCCAGCAGCCAGTACGGACAGGGAGTCACGAACACTGAAGCTTTCTTT	CASSQYGQGVTNTEAFF
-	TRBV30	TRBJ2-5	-	TGTGCCTGGTCAGGGTACTGGGCCCAGTACTTC	CAWSGYWAQYF
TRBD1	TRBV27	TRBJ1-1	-	TGTGCCAGCAGCTCAACAGGGGGCTACACTGAAGCTTTCTTT	CASSSTGGYTEAFF
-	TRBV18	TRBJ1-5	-	TGTGCCAGCTCACCCGGGTGGGATCAGCCCCAGCATTTT	CASSPGWDQPQHF
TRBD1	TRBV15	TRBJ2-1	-	TGTGCCACCAGCGAGAGGGATGGGACAGTAACCTACAATGAGCAGTTCTTC	CATSERDGTVTYNEQFF
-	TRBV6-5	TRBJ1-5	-	TGTGCCAGCAGTTACGCGGGGTCAGGCCAGCCCCAGCATTTT	CASSYAGSGQPQHF
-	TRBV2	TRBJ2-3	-	TGTGCCAGCAGTGACGTGGGAGAAACGGGAGATACGCAGTATTTT	CASSDVGETGDTQYF
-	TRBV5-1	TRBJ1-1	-	TGCGCCAGCAGCTTGGCCTTAGGGGGTCCGAACACTGAAGCTTTCTTT	CASSLALGGPNTEAFF
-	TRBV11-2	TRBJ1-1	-	TGTGCCAGCAGCTTTGCCAGTCCTGAAGCTTTCTTT	CASSFASPEAFF
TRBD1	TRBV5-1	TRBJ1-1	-	TGCGCCAGCAGCTTCGGACAGGCGAACACTGAAGCTTTCTTT	CASSFGQANTEAFF
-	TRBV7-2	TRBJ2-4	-	TGTGCCAGCAGCCTGTCGGGCTCCAGGGGCAAAAACATTCAGTACTTC	CASSLSGSRGKNIQYF
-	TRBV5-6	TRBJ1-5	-	TGTGCCAGCAGCTTAGGATGGGCTGATCAGCCCCAGCATTTT	CASSLGWADQPQHF
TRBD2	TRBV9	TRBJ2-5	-	TGTGCCAGCAGCGTAGACGGGAGGGCCACAGAGACCCAGTACTTC	CASSVDGRATETQYF
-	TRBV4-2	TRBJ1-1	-	TGTGCCAGCAGCCAAGATGTTGGAGTAGCGAACACTGAAGCTTTCTTT	CASSQDVGVANTEAFF
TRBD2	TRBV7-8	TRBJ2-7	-	TGTGCCAGCAGCTTAGCGGGGACTAGCAGATACTACGAGCAGTACTTC	CASSLAGTSRYYEQYF
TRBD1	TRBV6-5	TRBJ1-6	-	TGTGCCAGCAGTTATCAAGGTCGGGACAGCTATTCACCCCTCCACTTT	CASSYQGRDSYSPLHF
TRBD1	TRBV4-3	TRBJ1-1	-	TGCGCCAGCAGCCAAGACTCTTGGACAGGGAACGAAGCTTTCTTT	CASSQDSWTGNEAFF
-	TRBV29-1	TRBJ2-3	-	TGCAGCGTTGACCCTACTCCGAAACCGACACGCACAGATACGCAGTATTTT	CSVDPTPKPTRTDTQYF
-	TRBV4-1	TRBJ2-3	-	TGCGCCAGCAGCCAAGAAGCTAGCCAGCGGTCAGATACGCAGTATTTT	CASSQEASQRSDTQYF
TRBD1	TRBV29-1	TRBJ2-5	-	TGCAGCGTTGCATTTGGGACAGAGGTACAAGAGACCCAGTACTTC	CSVAFGTEVQETQYF
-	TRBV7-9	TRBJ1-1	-	TGTGCCAGCAGCCTTTCCCTCACTCCGGGAGAAGCTTTCTTT	CASSLSLTPGEAFF
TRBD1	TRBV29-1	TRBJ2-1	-	TGCAGCGTTGATCGGACAGGCCAAGAGCAGTTCTTC	CSVDRTGQEQFF
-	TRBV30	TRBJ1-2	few	TGTGCCTGGGATAGACAGATCTATGGCTACACCTTC	CAWDRQIYGYTF